Each of the 13 T cell receptor beta chains below was sequenced from the same sample in a study of shared clonotypes between healthy human individuals. The data were produced by immunoSEQ multiplex PCR, yet TCRdb's version contains in-frame clones alone and is incomplete. The table has 850,000 to 1,200,000 clones, 60% to 80% seen once. The material sequenced was memory CD4+ T cells sorted from blood. The subset denotes: CD45RA-negative fraction. These receptors all come from a man between 18 and 29 years old in good health.

This clone was found once. Other nucleotide sequences from this sample produce the same CDR3. The rearrangement joins TRBV5-1 to TRBJ2-2; 12 bases align to TRBD2. Germline assignment: CDR1 SGHRS and CDR2 YFSETQ. The CDR3 is made up of 15 amino acids. The V gene end was trimmed by 0 bases and the J gene end by 6 bases; junction bases not matched to a gene: 0. The chain's CDR3 is CASSLGLAGAGELFF. The CDR3 DNA is TGCGCCAGCAGCTTGGGACTAGCGGGAGCCGGGGAGCTGTTTTTT. The full variable domain, its missing parts supplied by reference TRBV5-1 and TRBJ2-2, is KAGVTQTPRYLIKTRGQQVTLSCSPISGHRSVSWYQQTPGQGLQFLFEYFSETQRNKGNFPGRFSGRQFSNSRSEMNVSTLELGDSALYLCASSLGLAGAGELFFGEGSRLTVL.

In its sample, this clone was seen many times. The rearrangement links TRBV7-2 to TRBJ2-7; no clear D gene. V was cut by 1 base and J by 7 bases, with 17 bases left in between. This CDR3 is built from 15 residues. The germline gives CDR1 SGHTA, CDR2 FQGNSA. The CDR3 coding sequence is TGTGCCAGCAGCTTAGAGCAGATCCACTCTCTAGAGCAGTACTTC. Its translation is CASSLEQIHSLEQYF.

The rearrangement joins TRBV7-9 to TRBJ1-4; D gene unclear. Trimming left V 1 base short and J 5 bases short, with 11 bases between. Germline-derived CDR1 and CDR2 are SEHNR and FQNEAQ (reference sequence). The CDR3 has 15 amino acids. DNA of the CDR3: TGTGCCAGCAGCTTAGGAGGGCAGATGAATGAAAAACTGTTTTTT. Amino acids: CASSLGGQMNEKLFF.

The chain is built from TRBV6-5 and TRBJ1-1, with D perhaps TRBD1 (5 bases). CDR3 length equals 13 residues. V lost 7 bases and J 5 bases, leaving 14 bases between the germline ends. Germline CDR1 and CDR2: MNHEY and SVGAGI. The CDR3 loop is CASTDQGKTEAFF. CDR3 DNA sequence: TGTGCCAGCACCGACCAGGGAAAGACTGAAGCTTTCTTT.

The J gene is TRBJ2-1, the V gene TRBV11-2; D remains unclear. Trimming took 0 bases from V and 4 from J, leaving 7 bases between them. Germline V lookup: CDR1 SGHAT, CDR2 FQNNGV. CDR3 length: 14 residues. The CDR3 coding sequence is TGTGCCAGCAGCTTAGAAAGGAAGTACAATGAGCAGTTCTTC. Residues: CASSLERKYNEQFF.

The chain employs TRBV4-1 and TRBJ1-1, with D unresolved. The CDR3 runs 16 residues. Trimming stripped 1 base from V and 1 base from J, with 13 bases between. CDR1 is MGHRA, CDR2 YSYEKL, per germline. CDR3 sequence reads: CASSQGFASANTEAFF. The CDR3 DNA is TGCGCCAGCAGCCAAGGGTTTGCCAGCGCGAACACTGAAGCTTTCTTT.

The V and J genes are TRBV5-1 and TRBJ2-2, with a possible D match to TRBD1 (6 bases). The CDR3 is 15 residues long. With 5 bases removed from V and 1 base from J, the gap between germline ends came to 12 bases. Germline CDR1 is SGHRS and CDR2 is YFSETQ. The CDR3 is CASSLPGQNTGELFF. The CDR3 region has the DNA TGCGCCAGCAGTTTACCGGGACAGAACACCGGGGAGCTGTTTTTT.

This chain connects TRBV19 to TRBJ2-5; D unresolved. CDR3 length: 14 amino acids. V was clipped by 1 base and J by 1 base, with 7 bases between them. From germline, CDR1 is LNHDA and CDR2 SQIVND (reference sequence). Written as DNA, the CDR3 is TGTGCCAGTAGTATAGCTCAGTTCCAAGAGACCCAGTACTTC. Its translation: CASSIAQFQETQYF.

The gene calls are TRBV5-1 and TRBJ2-5, with D perhaps matching TRBD1 (6 bases). V was cut by 2 bases and J by 4 bases, with 12 bases left in between. The germline V gene has CDR1 SGHRS and CDR2 YFSETQ. The CDR3 contains 14 residues. The CDR3 bases are TGCGCCAGCAGCTTCGAGGGGGTGAGAGAGACCCAGTACTTC. This sequence encodes CASSFEGVRETQYF. Supplemented by reference TRBV5-1 and TRBJ2-5, the full variable domain reads KAGVTQTPRYLIKTRGQQVTLSCSPISGHRSVSWYQQTPGQGLQFLFEYFSETQRNKGNFPGRFSGRQFSNSRSEMNVSTLELGDSALYLCASSFEGVRETQYFGPGTRLLVL.

This sequence joins TRBV4-1 and TRBJ2-7; 8 nucleotides align to TRBD2. With 4 bases clipped from V and 4 bases from J, the junction kept 9 bases outside the gene matches. CDR1 MGHRA and CDR2 YSYEKL come from the germline V gene. CDR3 size: 15 residues. In DNA, the CDR3 is TGCGCCAGCAGCCCAGATTGGGGACTAGGATACGAGCAGTACTTC. The encoded protein is CASSPDWGLGYEQYF.

V gene TRBV30 combines with J gene TRBJ2-7, with D possibly matching TRBD1 (5 bases). Germline values: CDR1 GTSNPN, CDR2 SVGIG (reference sequence). The germline V and J ends were trimmed by 4 bases and 2 bases, with 15 bases remaining between them. This CDR3 spans 14 amino acids. The CDR3 reads CAWTQRGRTYEQYF. The CDR3 DNA reads TGTGCCTGGACCCAAAGGGGCAGAACCTACGAGCAGTACTTC.

V is TRBV5-1 and J is TRBJ2-7; D remains unclear. Germline CDR1 and CDR2: SGHRS and YFSETQ. V was shortened by 4 bases and J by 5 bases, with 28 bases between the two germline ends. The CDR3 has 18 residues. CDR3 DNA sequence: TGCGCCAGCAGCGTGGGATCCTTGGGCAGGCGAATTTGGAACGAGCAGTACTTC. Amino acids: CASSVGSLGRRIWNEQYF. The full variable domain, rest sourced from reference TRBV5-1 and TRBJ2-7, is KAGVTQTPRYLIKTRGQQVTLSCSPISGHRSVSWYQQTPGQGLQFLFEYFSETQRNKGNFPGRFSGRQFSNSRSEMNVSTLELGDSALYLCASSVGSLGRRIWNEQYFGPGTRLTVT.

The rearrangement links TRBV30 to TRBJ2-7; the D call may be TRBD1 or TRBD2 (6 bases each). V was shortened by 3 bases and J by 3 bases, with 15 bases between the two germline ends. The germline V gene has CDR1 GTSNPN and CDR2 SVGIG (reference sequence). The CDR3 totals 14 residues. The CDR3 DNA sequence: TGTGCCTGGAGGAGAAGGGGGGCGTACTACGAGCAGTACTTC. Translating it yields CAWRRRGAYYEQYF.